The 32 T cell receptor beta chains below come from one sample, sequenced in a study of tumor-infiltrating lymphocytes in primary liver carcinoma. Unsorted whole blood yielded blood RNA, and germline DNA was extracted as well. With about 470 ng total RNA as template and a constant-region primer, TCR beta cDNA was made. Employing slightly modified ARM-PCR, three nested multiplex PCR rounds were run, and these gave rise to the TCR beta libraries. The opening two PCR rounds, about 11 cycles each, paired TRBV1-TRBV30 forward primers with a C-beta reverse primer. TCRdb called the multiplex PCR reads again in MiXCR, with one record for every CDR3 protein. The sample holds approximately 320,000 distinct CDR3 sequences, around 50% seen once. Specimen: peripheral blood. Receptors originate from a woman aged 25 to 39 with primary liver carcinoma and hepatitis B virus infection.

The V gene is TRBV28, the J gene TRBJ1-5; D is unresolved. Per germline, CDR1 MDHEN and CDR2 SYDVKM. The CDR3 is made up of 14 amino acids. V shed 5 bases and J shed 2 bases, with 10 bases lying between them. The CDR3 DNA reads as TGTGCCAGCAGTCTAACAGAGGGCAATCAGCCCCAGCATTTT. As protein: CASSLTEGNQPQHF.

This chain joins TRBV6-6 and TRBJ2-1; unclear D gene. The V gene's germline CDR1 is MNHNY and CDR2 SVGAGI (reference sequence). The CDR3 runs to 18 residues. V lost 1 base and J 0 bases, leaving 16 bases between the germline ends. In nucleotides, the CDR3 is TGTGCCAGCAGTTACTTAAGTCCGGTTCAGAGCTCCTACAATGAGCAGTTCTTC. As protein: CASSYLSPVQSSYNEQFF.

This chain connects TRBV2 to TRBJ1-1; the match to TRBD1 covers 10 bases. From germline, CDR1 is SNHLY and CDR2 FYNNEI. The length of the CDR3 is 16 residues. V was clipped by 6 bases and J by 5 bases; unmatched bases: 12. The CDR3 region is CASRYDDRGPWTEAFF. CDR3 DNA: TGTGCCAGCAGATACGATGACAGGGGGCCGTGGACTGAAGCTTTCTTT.

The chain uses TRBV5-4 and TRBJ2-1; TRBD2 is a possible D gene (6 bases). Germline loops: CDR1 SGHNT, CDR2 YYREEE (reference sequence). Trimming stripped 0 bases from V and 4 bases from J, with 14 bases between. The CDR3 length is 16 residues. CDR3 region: CASSLDISGLYNEQFF. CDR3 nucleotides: TGTGCCAGCAGCTTGGACATAAGCGGGCTTTACAATGAGCAGTTCTTC.

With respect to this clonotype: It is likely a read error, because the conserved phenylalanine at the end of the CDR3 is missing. CDR3 coding DNA: TGTGCCAGCAATTTAAGGCGGGAAGAGACCCAGTACCTC. Translated, it gives CASNLRREETQYL. The chain employs TRBV12-3 or TRBV12-4 and TRBJ2-5, with D possibly matching TRBD2 (5 bases). The CDR3 is made up of 13 amino acids.

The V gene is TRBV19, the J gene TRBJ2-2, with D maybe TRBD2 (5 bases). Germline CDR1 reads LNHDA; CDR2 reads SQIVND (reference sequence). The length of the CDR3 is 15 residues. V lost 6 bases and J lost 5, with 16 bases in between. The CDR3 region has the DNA TGTGCCAGTAGCGTAGGAATATCGGGAACCGGGGAGCTGTTTTTT. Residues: CASSVGISGTGELFF.

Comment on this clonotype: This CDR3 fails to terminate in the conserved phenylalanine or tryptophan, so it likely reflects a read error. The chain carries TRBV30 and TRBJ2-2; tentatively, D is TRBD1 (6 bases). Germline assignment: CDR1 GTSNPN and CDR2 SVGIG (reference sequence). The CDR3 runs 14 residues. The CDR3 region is CAWSVGTTTGELFS. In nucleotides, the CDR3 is TGTGCCTGGAGTGTAGGGACAACCACCGGAGAGCTGTTTTCT.

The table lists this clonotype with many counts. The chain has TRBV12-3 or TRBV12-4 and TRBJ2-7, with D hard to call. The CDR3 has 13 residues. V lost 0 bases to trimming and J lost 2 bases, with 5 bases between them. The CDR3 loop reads CASSLARAYEQYF. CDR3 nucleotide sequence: TGTGCCAGCAGTTTAGCTAGGGCCTACGAGCAGTACTTC.

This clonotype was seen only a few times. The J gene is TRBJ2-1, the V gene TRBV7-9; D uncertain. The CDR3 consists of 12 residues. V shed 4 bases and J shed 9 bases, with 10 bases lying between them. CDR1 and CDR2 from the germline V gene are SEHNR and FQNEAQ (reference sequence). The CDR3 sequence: CASSSSRAEQFF. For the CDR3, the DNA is TGTGCCAGCAGCTCGTCCCGAGCTGAGCAGTTCTTC.

The CDR3: CATSDTVTTRAHEQFF. The CDR3 nucleotides read TGTGCCACCAGTGATACCGTGACGACTAGGGCCCATGAGCAGTTCTTC. V gene TRBV24-1 combines with J gene TRBJ2-1, with D perhaps matching TRBD2 (6 bases). Trimming took off 3 bases at V and 8 bases at J, with 19 bases between the two ends. The CDR3 has 16 amino acids. Germline loops: CDR1 KGHDR, CDR2 SFDVKD.

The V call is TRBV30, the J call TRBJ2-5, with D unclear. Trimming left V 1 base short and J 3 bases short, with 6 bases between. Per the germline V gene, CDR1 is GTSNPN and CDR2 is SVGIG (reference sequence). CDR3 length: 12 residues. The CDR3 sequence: CAWSATEETQYF. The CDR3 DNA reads TGTGCCTGGAGTGCGACCGAAGAGACCCAGTACTTC.

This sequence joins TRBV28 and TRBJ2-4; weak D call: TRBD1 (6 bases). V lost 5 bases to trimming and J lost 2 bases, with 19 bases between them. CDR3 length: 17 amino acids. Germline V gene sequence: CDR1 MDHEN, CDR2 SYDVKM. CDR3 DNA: TGTGCCAGCAGTCCCCAGGGGCAACCGGGGACCAAAAACATTCAGTACTTC. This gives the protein CASSPQGQPGTKNIQYF.

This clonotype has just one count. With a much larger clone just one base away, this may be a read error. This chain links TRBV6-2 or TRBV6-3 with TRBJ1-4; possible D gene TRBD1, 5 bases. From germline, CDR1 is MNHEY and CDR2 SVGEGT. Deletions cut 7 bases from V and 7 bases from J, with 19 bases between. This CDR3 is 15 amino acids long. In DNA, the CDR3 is TGTGCCAGCACCCCCACTAGGGGAGGTGGTGAAAAACTGTTTTTT. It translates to CASTPTRGGGEKLFF.

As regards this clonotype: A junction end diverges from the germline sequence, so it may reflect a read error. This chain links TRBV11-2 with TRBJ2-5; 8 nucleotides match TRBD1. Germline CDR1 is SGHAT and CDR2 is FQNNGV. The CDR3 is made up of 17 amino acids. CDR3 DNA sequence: TGTGCCAGCAACCCCCTTGGACAGGGAGTTGGGAAAGATACCCAGTACTTC. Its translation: CASNPLGQGVGKDTQYF. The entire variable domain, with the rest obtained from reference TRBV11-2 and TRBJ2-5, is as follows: EAGVAQSPRYKIIEKRQSVAFWCNPISGHATLYWYQQILGQGPKLLIQFQNNGVVDDSQLPKDRFSAERLKGVDSTLKIQPAKLEDSAVYLCASNPLGQGVGKDTQYFGPGTRLLVL.

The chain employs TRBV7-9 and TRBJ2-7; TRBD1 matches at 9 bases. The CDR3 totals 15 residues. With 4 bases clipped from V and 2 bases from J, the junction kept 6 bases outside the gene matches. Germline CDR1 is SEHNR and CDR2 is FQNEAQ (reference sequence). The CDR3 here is CASSSSGTGTYEQYF. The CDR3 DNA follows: TGTGCCAGCAGCTCCTCCGGGACAGGGACCTACGAGCAGTACTTC.

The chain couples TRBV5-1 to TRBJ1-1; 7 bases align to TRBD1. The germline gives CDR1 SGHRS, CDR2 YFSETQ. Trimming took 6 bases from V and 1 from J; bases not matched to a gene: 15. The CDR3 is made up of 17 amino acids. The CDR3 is CASNLRATGDRNTEAFF. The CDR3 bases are TGCGCCAGCAATTTGCGGGCTACAGGGGACAGGAACACTGAAGCTTTCTTT.

In DNA, the CDR3 is TGTGCCAGCGAGAGACGCGGGGGACAGCGGAGGTCCCGCACAGATACGCAGTATTTT. It encodes CASERRGGQRRSRTDTQYF. The chain joins TRBV5-4 to TRBJ2-3; D possibly matches TRBD1 or TRBD2 (7 bases each). The ends were cut back, 7 bases at V and 1 base at J, with 28 bases in the middle. This CDR3 region has 19 residues. The germline V gene has CDR1 SGHNT and CDR2 YYREEE (reference sequence).

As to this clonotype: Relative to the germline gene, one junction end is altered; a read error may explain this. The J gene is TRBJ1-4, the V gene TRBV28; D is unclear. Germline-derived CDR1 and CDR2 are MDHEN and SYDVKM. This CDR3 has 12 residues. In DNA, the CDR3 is TGTGCCAGCAAATCAACTAATGAAAAACTGATTTTT. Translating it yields CASKSTNEKLIF.

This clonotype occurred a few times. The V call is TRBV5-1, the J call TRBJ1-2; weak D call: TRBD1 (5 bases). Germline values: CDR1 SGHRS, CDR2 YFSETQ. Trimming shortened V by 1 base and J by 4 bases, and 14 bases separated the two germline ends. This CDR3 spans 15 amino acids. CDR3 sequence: CASSLSTGWSYGYTF. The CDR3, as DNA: TGCGCCAGCAGCTTGAGTACAGGATGGAGCTATGGCTACACCTTC.

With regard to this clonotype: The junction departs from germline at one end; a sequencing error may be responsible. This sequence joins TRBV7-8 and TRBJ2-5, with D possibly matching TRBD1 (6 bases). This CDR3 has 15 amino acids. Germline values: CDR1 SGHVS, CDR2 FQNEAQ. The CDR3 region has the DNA TGTACCAGCAGCCCCCGGACAGTAATGAGGGAGACCCAGTACTTC. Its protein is CTSSPRTVMRETQYF. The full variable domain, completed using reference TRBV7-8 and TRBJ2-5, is GAGVSQSPRYKVAKRGQDVALRCDPISGHVSLFWYQQALGQGPEFLTYFQNEAQLDKSGLPSDRFFAERPEGSVSTLKIQRTQQEDSAVYLCTSSPRTVMRETQYFGPGTRLLVL.

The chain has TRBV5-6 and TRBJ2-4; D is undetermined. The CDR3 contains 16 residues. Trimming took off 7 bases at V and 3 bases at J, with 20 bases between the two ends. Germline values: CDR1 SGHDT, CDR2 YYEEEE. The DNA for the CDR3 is TGTGCCAGCGCGATGGGCTTATCCGTGGTCAAAAACATTCAGTACTTC. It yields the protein CASAMGLSVVKNIQYF.

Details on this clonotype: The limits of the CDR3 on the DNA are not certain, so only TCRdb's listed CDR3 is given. CDR3 protein: CASSLGGFGIGSTEAFF. The chain recombines TRBV13 with TRBJ1-1. Germline lookup yields CDR1 PRHDT and CDR2 FYEKMQ (reference sequence). The length of the CDR3 is 17 amino acids, counting both ends.

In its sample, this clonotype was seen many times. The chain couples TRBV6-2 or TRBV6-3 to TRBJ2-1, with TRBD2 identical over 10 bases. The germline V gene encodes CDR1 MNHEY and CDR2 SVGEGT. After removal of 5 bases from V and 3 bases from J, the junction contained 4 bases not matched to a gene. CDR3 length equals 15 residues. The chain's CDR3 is CASSDSGRNYNEQFF. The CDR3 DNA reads TGTGCCAGCAGTGATAGCGGGAGGAACTACAATGAGCAGTTCTTC.

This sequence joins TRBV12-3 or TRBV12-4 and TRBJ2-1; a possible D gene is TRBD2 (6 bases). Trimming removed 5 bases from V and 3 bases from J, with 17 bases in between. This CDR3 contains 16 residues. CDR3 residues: CASSTRGEGLYNEQFF. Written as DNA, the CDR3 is TGTGCCAGCAGTACACGGGGAGAGGGACTCTACAATGAGCAGTTCTTC.

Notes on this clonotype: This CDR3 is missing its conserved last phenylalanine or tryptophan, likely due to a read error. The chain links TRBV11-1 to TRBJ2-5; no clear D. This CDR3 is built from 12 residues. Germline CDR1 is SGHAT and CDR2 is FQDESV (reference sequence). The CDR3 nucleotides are TGTGCCGGCAGCGTGAAGGGAGAGACCCAGTACCTC. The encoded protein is CAGSVKGETQYL.

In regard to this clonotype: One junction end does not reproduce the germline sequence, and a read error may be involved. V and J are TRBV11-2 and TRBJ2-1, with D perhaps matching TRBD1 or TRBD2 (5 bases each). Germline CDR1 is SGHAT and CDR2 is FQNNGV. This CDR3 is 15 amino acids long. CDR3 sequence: CASRLVGLVGAKQFF. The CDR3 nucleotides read TGTGCCAGCAGGTTAGTTGGGCTAGTCGGGGCCAAGCAGTTCTTC.

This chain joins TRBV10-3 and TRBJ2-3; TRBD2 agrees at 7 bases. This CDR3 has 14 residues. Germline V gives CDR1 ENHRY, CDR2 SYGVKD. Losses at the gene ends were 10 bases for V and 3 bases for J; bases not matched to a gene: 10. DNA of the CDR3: TGTGCCACCGGTGGGCGGGAGCCGACAGATACGCAGTATTTT. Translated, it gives CATGGREPTDTQYF.

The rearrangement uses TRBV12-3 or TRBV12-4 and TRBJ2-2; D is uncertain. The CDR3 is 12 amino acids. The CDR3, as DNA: TGTATCAGCAGTGTAAACTCCGGGGAGCTGTTTTTT. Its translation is CISSVNSGELFF.

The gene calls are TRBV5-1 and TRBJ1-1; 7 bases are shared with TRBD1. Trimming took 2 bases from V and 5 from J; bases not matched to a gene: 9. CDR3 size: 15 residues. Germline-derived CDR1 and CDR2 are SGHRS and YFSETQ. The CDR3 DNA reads TGCGCCAGCAGCTTAAGGCCAGGGGGTGAAACTGAAGCTTTCTTT. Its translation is CASSLRPGGETEAFF.

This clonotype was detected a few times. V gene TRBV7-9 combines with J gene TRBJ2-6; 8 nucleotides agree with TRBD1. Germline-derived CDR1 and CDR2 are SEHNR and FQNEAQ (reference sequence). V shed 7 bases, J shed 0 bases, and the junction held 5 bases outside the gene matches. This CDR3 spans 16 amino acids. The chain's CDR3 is CASTGQAFSGANVLTF. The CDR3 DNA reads TGTGCCAGCACGGGACAGGCCTTCTCTGGGGCCAACGTCCTGACTTTC.

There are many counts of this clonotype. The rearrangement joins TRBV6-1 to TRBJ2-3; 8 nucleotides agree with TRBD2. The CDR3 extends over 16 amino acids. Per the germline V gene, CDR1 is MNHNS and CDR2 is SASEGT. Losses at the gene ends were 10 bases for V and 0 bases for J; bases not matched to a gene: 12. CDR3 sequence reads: CATLRGGSSSTDTQYF. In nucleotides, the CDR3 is TGTGCCACGCTTCGGGGGGGGTCTTCTAGCACAGATACGCAGTATTTT.

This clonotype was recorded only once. The DNA for the CDR3 is TGTGCCAGCAGGCTGGAGGGCGTAACCGTAGAGCTGTTTTTT. Amino acid sequence: CASRLEGVTVELFF. The chain joins TRBV4-2 to TRBJ2-2, with TRBD2 as a possible D gene (6 bases). CDR1 is LGHNA, CDR2 YNFKEQ, per germline. The V end was cut by 6 bases, the J end by 11 bases, with 19 bases between. CDR3 length: 14 residues.